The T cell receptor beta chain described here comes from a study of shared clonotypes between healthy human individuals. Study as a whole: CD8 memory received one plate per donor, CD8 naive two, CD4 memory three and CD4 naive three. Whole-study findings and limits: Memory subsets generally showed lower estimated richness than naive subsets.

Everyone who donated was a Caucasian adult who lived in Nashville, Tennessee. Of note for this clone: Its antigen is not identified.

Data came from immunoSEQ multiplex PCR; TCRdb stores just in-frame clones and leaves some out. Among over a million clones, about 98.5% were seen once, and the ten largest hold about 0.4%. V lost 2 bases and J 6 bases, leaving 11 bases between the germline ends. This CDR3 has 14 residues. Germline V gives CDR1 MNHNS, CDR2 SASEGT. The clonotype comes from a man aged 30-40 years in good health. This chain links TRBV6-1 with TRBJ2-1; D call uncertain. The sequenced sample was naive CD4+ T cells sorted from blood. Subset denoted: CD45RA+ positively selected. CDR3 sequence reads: CASSETGTRNEQFF. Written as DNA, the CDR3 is TGTGCCAGCAGTGAAACCGGTACTCGCAATGAGCAGTTCTTC.